The subject of this entry is one TCR beta chain. Its antigen is as yet unknown. Germline V gene sequence: CDR1 SGHVS, CDR2 FNYEAQ. Trimming shortened V by 4 bases and J by 5 bases, and 8 bases separated the two germline ends. The CDR3 extends over 13 amino acids. A multiplex PCR was run with 60 Vbeta primers and 13 Jbeta primers. TCRdb's copy holds only in-frame clones and misses some; the assay was immunoSEQ multiplex PCR. The sample lists 170,000 or so clones; around three quarters were seen once. This sample is drawn from a study of cytomegalovirus exposure and HLA in healthy donors. Notes on the study in general: In a later analysis, at a false discovery rate of 0.05, roughly 17,000 TCR beta sequences matched HLA alleles. Data from an earlier analysis indicated that most TCR beta V segments were productive either about 90% or about 30% of the time.

The source of this sequence is a boy aged 5-17 years in good health and CMV-seronegative. The chain couples TRBV7-6 to TRBJ2-2; D is undetermined. Material for sequencing was PBMCs. The CDR3 here is CASSSLVTGELFF. The CDR3 nucleotides read TGTGCCAGCAGCTCCCTAGTGACCGGGGAGCTGTTTTTT.